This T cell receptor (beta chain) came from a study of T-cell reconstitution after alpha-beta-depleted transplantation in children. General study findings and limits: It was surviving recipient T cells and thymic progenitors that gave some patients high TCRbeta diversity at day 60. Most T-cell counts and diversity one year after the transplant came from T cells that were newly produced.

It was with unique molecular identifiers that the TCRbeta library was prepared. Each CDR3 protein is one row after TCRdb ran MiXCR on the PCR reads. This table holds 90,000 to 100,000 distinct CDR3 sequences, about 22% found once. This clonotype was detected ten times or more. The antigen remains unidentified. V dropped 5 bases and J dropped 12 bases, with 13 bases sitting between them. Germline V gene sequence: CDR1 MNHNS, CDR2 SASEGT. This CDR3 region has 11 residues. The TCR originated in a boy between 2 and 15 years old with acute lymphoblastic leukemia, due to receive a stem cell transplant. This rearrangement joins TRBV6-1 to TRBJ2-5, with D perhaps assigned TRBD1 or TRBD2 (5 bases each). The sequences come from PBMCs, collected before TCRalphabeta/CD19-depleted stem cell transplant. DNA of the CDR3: TGTGCCAGCAGTTCCCGACTGGGGGAGTACTTC. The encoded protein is CASSSRLGEYF.